The rows below give T cell receptor beta chains drawn from one sample of a study of T cells in Graves' hyperthyroidism and ophthalmopathy. TCRdb used MiXCR to reprocess the multiplex PCR reads, holding one entry per CDR3 protein. The table includes 500,000 to 650,000 distinct CDR3 sequences, about 15% detected once. The sample taken for sequencing was blood. The receptor source for this set is a middle-aged woman with Graves' hyperthyroidism. The CDR3 runs from the conserved cysteine through the conserved F or W. A D gene is named only where the DNA matches it firmly. The size of a clone is reported for some rows only, either as once, few or many, or as a class for expanded clones.

v_gene	d_gene	j_gene	abundance	CDR3nt	CDR3aa
TRBV19	.	TRBJ2-5	few	TGTGCCAGTAGTCCCGAGAGGATACAAGAGACCCAGTACTTC	CASSPERIQETQYF
TRBV4-2	TRBD2	TRBJ2-1	few	TGTGCCAGCAGCCCTGGAGGACTAGCGCCTATCAACTCCTACAATGAGCAGTTCTTC	CASSPGGLAPINSYNEQFF
TRBV2	.	TRBJ1-1	.	TGTGCCCCCGACCGGGTCCAAATCCCGGGGAACACTGAAGCTTTCTTT	CAPDRVQIPGNTEAFF
TRBV7-3	TRBD1	TRBJ2-3	many	TGTGCCAGCAGCAGGGGACAGGGGGTAGATACGCAGTATTTT	CASSRGQGVDTQYF
TRBV19	.	TRBJ1-5	once	TGTGCCAGTAGTAGTGGCAGGCCCAATCAGCCCCAGCATTTT	CASSSGRPNQPQHF
TRBV7-9	.	TRBJ2-3	many	TGTGCCAGCAGCTTAGCCTCAGGGGAAGGCACAGATACGCAGTATTTT	CASSLASGEGTDTQYF
TRBV12-3/TRBV12-4	TRBD1	TRBJ1-5	.	TGTGCCAGCAGTTTAGTAGGAGGGGGCCCCAATCAGCCCCAGCATTTT	CASSLVGGGPNQPQHF
TRBV28	.	TRBJ2-4	many	TGTGCCAGCAGGGCAGTACTAGCCAAAAACATTCAGTACTTC	CASRAVLAKNIQYF
TRBV7-9	.	TRBJ2-3	many	TGTGCCAGCAGCCCCCCGGGATGGGCAGATACGCAGTATTTT	CASSPPGWADTQYF
TRBV9	TRBD2	TRBJ2-1	few	TGTGCCAGCAGCACACCCGAAGGAGAGGGGGAGACTAGCGGGAGTGTTGTCGCTGAGCAGTTCTTC	CASSTPEGEGETSGSVVAEQFF
TRBV6-6	.	TRBJ1-1	.	TGTGCCAGCAGTTACTCAACCTCAGGGGAAGCTTTCTTT	CASSYSTSGEAFF
TRBV5-1	.	TRBJ1-3	few	TGCGCCAGCAGGGTGCTAAGCTCATCGGGAAACACCATATATTTT	CASRVLSSSGNTIYF
TRBV28	TRBD2	TRBJ2-2	.	TGTGCCAGCAGTTTTCAGCGGGAGAACACCGGGGAGCTGTTTTTT	CASSFQRENTGELFF
TRBV30	.	TRBJ1-1	many	TGTGCCACGAGAGGAATGAACACTGAAGCTTTCTTT	CATRGMNTEAFF
TRBV12-3/TRBV12-4	.	TRBJ1-2	many	TGTGCCAGCAGTTTCCTCCGCAGGGCGGATGATGGCTACACCTTC	CASSFLRRADDGYTF
TRBV11-2	.	TRBJ1-1	many	TGTGCCAGCAGGCAACCCGGGCAGCCGAACACTGAAGCTTTCTTT	CASRQPGQPNTEAFF
TRBV27	.	TRBJ1-2	many	TGTGCCAGCAGCACGACCGGGGAAAACTATGGCTACACCTTC	CASSTTGENYGYTF
TRBV7-9	.	TRBJ2-7	.	TGTGCCAGCAGCTTATCACTGAACGAGCAGTACTTC	CASSLSLNEQYF
TRBV12-3/TRBV12-4	.	TRBJ2-6	few	TGTGCCAGCAGTTTAAACAGGGCCTCTGGGGCCAACGTCCTGACTTTC	CASSLNRASGANVLTF
TRBV19	TRBD1	TRBJ2-1	.	TGTGCCAGTAGTATACTATGGGGGACAGGGGCGAATGAGCAGTTCTTC	CASSILWGTGANEQFF
TRBV12-3/TRBV12-4	.	TRBJ2-1	many	TGTGCCAGCAGTTTTGGGGGGGCTCAGATCAATGAGCAGTTCTTC	CASSFGGAQINEQFF
TRBV30	.	TRBJ2-7	many	TGTGCCTGGAGTCGGGACACAACGCACGAGCAGTACTTC	CAWSRDTTHEQYF
TRBV19	.	TRBJ2-4	.	TGTGCCAGTAGTCCGTGGGGCGAGGCCAAAAACATTCAGTACTTC	CASSPWGEAKNIQYF
TRBV5-1	.	TRBJ1-1	.	TGCGCCAGCAGCTTGGACGCGGGGAACACTGAAGCTTTCTTT	CASSLDAGNTEAFF
TRBV11-2	.	TRBJ2-1	many	TGTGCCAGCAGCTTAGCTTATCGGAACAGTAACAATGAGCAGTTCTTC	CASSLAYRNSNNEQFF
TRBV10-3	.	TRBJ2-7	.	TGTGCCAGCAAACTTGGGGGCGAGCAGTACTTC	CASKLGGEQYF
TRBV27	TRBD1	TRBJ1-1	few	TGTGCCAGCAGTACCCCTGGGACAGCTGAAGCTTTCTTT	CASSTPGTAEAFF
TRBV5-1	.	TRBJ2-2	many	TGCGCCAGCGCCTACGGATCGAACACCGGGGAGCTGTTTTTT	CASAYGSNTGELFF
TRBV28	.	TRBJ2-7	many	TGTGCCAGCAGCTTCCCCGGGGACGGCTCCTACGAGCAGTACTTC	CASSFPGDGSYEQYF
TRBV28	TRBD1	TRBJ1-2	.	TGTGCCAGCAGTTTTCCCATCGGGGCAGGGGGCAACTATGGCTACACCTTC	CASSFPIGAGGNYGYTF
TRBV7-8	TRBD2	TRBJ2-7	.	TGTGCCAGCAGGCACACTAGCGGGGGGGCCTACGAGCAGTACTTC	CASRHTSGGAYEQYF
TRBV19	TRBD1	TRBJ2-1	.	TGTGCCAGTAGTACCCAGGGGGTTGGAAATGAGCAGTTCTTC	CASSTQGVGNEQFF
TRBV12-3/TRBV12-4	TRBD2	TRBJ2-1	many	TGTGCCAGCAGCCGGACTAGTCGAGGCCACAATGAGCAGTTCTTC	CASSRTSRGHNEQFF
TRBV7-3	.	TRBJ1-1	.	TGTGCCAGCAGCTTACGCCGGGCGAACACTGAAGCTTTCTTT	CASSLRRANTEAFF